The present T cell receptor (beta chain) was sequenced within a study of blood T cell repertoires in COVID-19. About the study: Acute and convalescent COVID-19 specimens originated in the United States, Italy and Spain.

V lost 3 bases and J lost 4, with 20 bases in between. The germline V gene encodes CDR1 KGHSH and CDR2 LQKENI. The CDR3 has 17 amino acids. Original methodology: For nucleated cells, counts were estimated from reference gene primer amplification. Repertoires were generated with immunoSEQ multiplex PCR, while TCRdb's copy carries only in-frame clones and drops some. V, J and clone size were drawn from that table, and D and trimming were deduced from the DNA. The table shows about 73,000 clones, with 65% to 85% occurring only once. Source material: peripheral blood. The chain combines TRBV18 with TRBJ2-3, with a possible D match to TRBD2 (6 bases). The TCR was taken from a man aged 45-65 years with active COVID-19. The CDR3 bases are TGTGCCAGCTCACCGGGGAGAACGGGAGTCTCAGCAGATACGCAGTATTTT. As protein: CASSPGRTGVSADTQYF.